This T cell receptor beta chain was documented in a study of lymphopenia after photon versus proton radiotherapy. Some clones are missing from TCRdb's copy, which holds only in-frame ones; the method was immunoSEQ multiplex PCR. The table lists about 39,000 clones, 80% to 95% of them singletons. The CDR3 runs 14 residues. The V gene's germline CDR1 is ENHRY and CDR2 SYGVKD. The V gene lost 3 bases and the J gene lost 4 bases, with 11 bases spanning the gap. This receptor was taken from a man aged 55-75 years with cholangiocarcinoma. The chain recombines TRBV10-3 with TRBJ2-3; D tentatively fits TRBD1 or TRBD2 (6 bases each). Sample: peripheral blood, taken from a patient treated with photon-based radiotherapy. The CDR3 DNA reads as TGTGCCATCAGTGACCGGGGGCAGGCAGATACGCAGTATTTT. Its protein is CAISDRGQADTQYF.